One sample yielded the 18 T cell receptor beta chains listed below, sequenced in a study of radiation and T cells in renal cell carcinoma. Described time point: baseline pretreatment blood. Treatment meaning: 15 Gy SBRT to primary tumor, nephrectomy 4 weeks later. Method: immunoSEQ multiplex PCR; TCRdb's copy keeps in-frame clones and lacks some. The sample gives roughly 100,000 clones, around nine tenths of which show up once; approximately 8% is in the top ten. The source was blood, collected from a patient whose treatment included radiotherapy and nephrectomy. These TCRs come from a man aged 50 to 60 with renal cell carcinoma.

V usage is TRBV6-4 and J usage is TRBJ2-7; 7 nucleotides align to TRBD1. V lost 5 bases, J lost 0 bases, and 4 bases stayed unmatched. There are 14 residues in the CDR3. CDR1 is MRHNA and CDR2 is SNTAGT in the germline V gene. The CDR3 loop reads CASSPDRSSYEQYF. In DNA form, the CDR3 reads TGTGCCAGCAGTCCGGACAGGAGCTCCTACGAGCAGTACTTC.

The chain uses TRBV6-5 and TRBJ1-2, with D maybe TRBD1 (6 bases). There are 15 residues in the CDR3. CDR1 and CDR2 (germline): MNHEY, SVGAGI. With 5 bases removed from V and 6 bases from J, the gap between germline ends came to 19 bases. Written as DNA, the CDR3 is TGTGCCAGCAGTATAGACAGGTCTTTTAGGAATGGCTACACCTTC. Its translation is CASSIDRSFRNGYTF.

The chain has TRBV28 and TRBJ1-3, with TRBD1 matching 8 bases. In germline, CDR1 is MDHEN, CDR2 SYDVKM. The CDR3 is 14 residues long. Trimming at V came to 7 bases and at J to 9 bases, leaving 11 bases not matched to a gene. CDR3 amino acids: CASTKDREVGTIYF. In DNA form, the CDR3 reads TGTGCCAGCACCAAGGACAGGGAGGTTGGCACCATATATTTT.

The chain has TRBV19 and TRBJ1-6; TRBD1 aligns across 9 bases. The CDR3 is 15 amino acids. With 5 bases clipped from V and 5 bases from J, the junction kept 4 bases outside the gene matches. The V gene's germline CDR1 is LNHDA and CDR2 SQIVND (reference sequence). CDR3 protein: CASSGGTGNNSPLHF. The CDR3 DNA reads as TGTGCCAGTAGTGGAGGGACAGGGAATAATTCACCCCTCCACTTT.

The gene calls are TRBV9 and TRBJ2-5; 8 bases line up with TRBD2. The CDR3 is 17 amino acids. Germline CDR1 and CDR2: SGDLS and YYNGEE. V lost 0 bases, J lost 3 bases, and 10 bases stayed unmatched. The CDR3 bases are TGTGCCAGCAGCGTAGGCCCGGGGGGGAACTGGGAAGAGACCCAGTACTTC. Translated: CASSVGPGGNWEETQYF.

V usage is TRBV11-2 and J usage is TRBJ1-6; 7 bases fit TRBD1. Trimming at V came to 3 bases and at J to 8 bases, leaving 4 bases not matched to a gene. The germline gives CDR1 SGHAT, CDR2 FQNNGV. CDR3 length: 14 residues. DNA of the CDR3: TGTGCCAGCAGCTTCTGGCAGGGGGATTCACCCCTCCACTTT. Translating gives CASSFWQGDSPLHF.

V and J are TRBV5-5 and TRBJ2-7, with D maybe TRBD1 (6 bases). Germline CDR1 is SGHKS and CDR2 is YYEKEE (reference sequence). The length of the CDR3 is 15 residues. V was clipped by 4 bases and J by 4 bases, with 18 bases between them. DNA of the CDR3: TGTGCCAGCAGCCTGACAGCAGTCCAGGGGTACGAGCAGTACTTC. It codes for CASSLTAVQGYEQYF.

This chain links TRBV7-9 with TRBJ1-4; 7 positions agree with TRBD1. The germline V gene has CDR1 SEHNR and CDR2 FQNEAQ (reference sequence). The junction had 16 bases not matched to a gene; V was cut back by 5 bases and J by 7 bases. This CDR3 region has 17 residues. This chain's CDR3 is CASSPRGSRGGGEKLFF. In DNA form, the CDR3 reads TGTGCCAGCAGCCCACGTGGCTCAAGAGGGGGCGGTGAAAAACTGTTTTTT.

V gene TRBV10-3 combines with J gene TRBJ2-3; D is unclear. The CDR3 runs 11 residues. The V gene lost 5 bases and the J gene lost 7 bases, with 7 bases spanning the gap. CDR1 and CDR2 (germline): ENHRY, SYGVKD. CDR3 in DNA: TGTGCCATCAGTTTGGAACATACGCAGTATTTT. Its protein is CAISLEHTQYF.

This clone was found once. The chain joins TRBV30 to TRBJ2-3; the D gene could be TRBD1 or TRBD2 (6 bases each). This CDR3 has 13 amino acids. CDR1 GTSNPN and CDR2 SVGIG come from the germline V gene (reference sequence). Trimming removed 4 bases from V and 2 bases from J, with 10 bases in between. CDR3 bases: TGTGCCTGGACCTCGGGGGCCACAGATACGCAGTATTTT. This translates into CAWTSGATDTQYF.

This clone was detected a few times. The chain is built from TRBV29-1 and TRBJ1-1, with D possibly TRBD1 on 5 matching bases. This CDR3 spans 15 amino acids. Germline assignment: CDR1 SQVTM and CDR2 ANQGSEA. V lost 4 bases to trimming and J lost 4 bases, with 19 bases between them. The CDR3, as DNA: TGCAGCGTTGCCCCTCTGACTTGGGGCCCCACTGAAGCTTTCTTT. It specifies CSVAPLTWGPTEAFF.

V gene TRBV29-1 combines with J gene TRBJ2-2; 8 bases fit TRBD2. The CDR3 contains 14 residues. The germline CDR1 and CDR2 sequences are SQVTM and ANQGSEA. J was trimmed by 3 bases and V by 6 bases; bases with no gene match: 6. CDR3 residues: CSVQPGLDTGELFF. CDR3 nucleotides: TGCAGCGTACAACCGGGACTAGACACCGGGGAGCTGTTTTTT.

This clone was seen a handful of times. The J gene is TRBJ1-1, the V gene TRBV7-9; TRBD1 agrees at 8 bases. J gave up 8 bases and V 5 bases, and 10 bases lay outside the gene matches. Germline V lookup: CDR1 SEHNR, CDR2 FQNEAQ (reference sequence). The CDR3 spans 14 residues. CDR3 loop: CASSPTSRTGEAFF. In nucleotides, the CDR3 is TGTGCCAGCAGCCCAACCAGTCGGACAGGGGAAGCTTTCTTT.

The V and J genes are TRBV11-2 and TRBJ2-7; maybe TRBD1 (6 bases). Trimming cost V 5 bases and J 3 bases, with 8 bases left between them. The length of the CDR3 is 12 residues. CDR1 is SGHAT and CDR2 is FQNNGV in the germline V gene. The CDR3 spells CASSRTDYEQYF. The CDR3 DNA reads TGTGCCAGCAGCCGGACAGACTACGAGCAGTACTTC.

This clone has just a few counts. The chain recombines TRBV9 with TRBJ2-1; no clear D gene. Trimming shortened V by 0 bases and J by 0 bases, and 10 bases separated the two germline ends. Germline V gene sequence: CDR1 SGDLS, CDR2 YYNGEE. The CDR3 consists of 16 residues. The CDR3 DNA sequence: TGTGCCAGCAGCGTAGGTTTTAGGAGCTCCTACAATGAGCAGTTCTTC. It specifies CASSVGFRSSYNEQFF.

This rearrangement joins TRBV6-5 to TRBJ2-5, with 10 positions matching TRBD1. With 8 bases clipped from V and 4 bases from J, the junction kept 1 base outside the gene matches. In germline, CDR1 is MNHEY, CDR2 SVGAGI. The CDR3 extends over 12 amino acids. As DNA, the CDR3 is TGTGCCAGCGGGGACAGGGGAGAGACCCAGTACTTC. This codes for CASGDRGETQYF.

This chain joins TRBV29-1 and TRBJ2-5, with D perhaps matching TRBD2 (5 bases). V was shortened by 4 bases and J by 5 bases, with 11 bases between the two germline ends. The CDR3 runs 12 residues. CDR1 is SQVTM, CDR2 ANQGSEA, per germline. The CDR3 spells CSVVELVETQYF. CDR3 nucleotides: TGCAGCGTTGTGGAACTAGTGGAGACCCAGTACTTC.

The chain couples TRBV9 to TRBJ1-2; weak D call: TRBD1 (5 bases). V was trimmed by 0 bases and J by 4 bases, leaving 13 bases between them. Germline V gene sequence: CDR1 SGDLS, CDR2 YYNGEE. The CDR3 runs 15 residues. CDR3 sequence: CASSVGTGGGYGYTF. As DNA, the CDR3 is TGTGCCAGCAGCGTAGGAACTGGGGGAGGCTATGGCTACACCTTC.